This T cell receptor beta chain was documented in a study of metastatic and nonmetastatic thyroid tumors. Across the study: Repertoires of blood and of tissue (tumor or nodule) from malignant and benign thyroid patients were compared. Study-level results: TCR beta diversity was reportedly significantly higher in malignant thyroid tumors than benign nodules, in blood and tumor.

Every patient was untreated before thyroid surgery. The CDR3 loop spans 15 amino acids. Germline lookup yields CDR1 SGHVS and CDR2 FQNEAQ. The J segment lost 6 bases and the V segment lost 2 bases, leaving 4 bases of the junction unmatched. Concerning this clone: Its antigen is unidentified.

Under the authors' procedure: A papillary thyroid cancer distant-metastasis classifier was built from CDR3 differences across clinicopathological groups. TCRdb re-clonotyped the PCR reads through MiXCR. It is TCRdb's table, rather than the study itself, that gives the V and J calls and clone size. Of some 42,000 clones listed, less than 30% are singletons. This sequence was found in a male donor with papillary thyroid cancer or a benign thyroid nodule (not recorded which). Some clones in this sample may be carry-over from other donors' samples. The sample taken for sequencing was blood. The rearrangement links TRBV7-8 to TRBJ2-5; 12 positions agree with TRBD2. The DNA for the CDR3 is TGTGCCAGCAGCTTACGACTAGCGGGAGTTCAGACCCAGTACTTC. It encodes CASSLRLAGVQTQYF.